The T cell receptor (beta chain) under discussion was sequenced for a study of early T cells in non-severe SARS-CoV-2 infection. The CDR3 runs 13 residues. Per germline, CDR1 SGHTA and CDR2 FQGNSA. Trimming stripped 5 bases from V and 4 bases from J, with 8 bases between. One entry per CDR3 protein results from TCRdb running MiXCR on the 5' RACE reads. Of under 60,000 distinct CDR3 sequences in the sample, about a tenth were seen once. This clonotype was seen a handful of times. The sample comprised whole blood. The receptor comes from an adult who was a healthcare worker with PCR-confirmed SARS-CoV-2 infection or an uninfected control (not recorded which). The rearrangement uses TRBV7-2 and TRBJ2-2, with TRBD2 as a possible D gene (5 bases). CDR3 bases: TGTGCCAGCAGCCCCGGAGGCACCGGGGAGCTGTTTTTT. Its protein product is CASSPGGTGELFF.